This T cell receptor beta chain appears in the sequencing data of a study of blood T cell repertoires in COVID-19. Study details: Both acute and convalescent COVID-19 samples were obtained from the United States, Italy and Spain. Sample material is recorded as cDNA or gDNA derived from T cells, B-cell-depleted T cells, or PBMCs.

Under the authors' procedure: Reference gene primer amplification gave estimated nucleated cell counts. Produced via immunoSEQ multiplex PCR; TCRdb's table is partial and in-frame only. V and J calls plus clone size are reproduced from that table; the DNA served to infer D and trimming. The sample yields fewer than 150,000 clones, 70% to 85% seen once. The CDR3 length is 17 residues. The germline V gene encodes CDR1 SGHDN and CDR2 FVKESK. The V segment lost 1 base and the J segment 0 bases; nucleotides outside the gene matches: 6. This sequence originates from a human donor in a cohort sampled during active COVID-19. The sample was peripheral blood. This sequence joins TRBV14 and TRBJ1-3, with 7 positions matching TRBD1. In DNA, the CDR3 is TGTGCCAGCAGCCAAGTCGGGGGACAGAGCTCTGGAAACACCATATATTTT. It encodes CASSQVGGQSSGNTIYF.